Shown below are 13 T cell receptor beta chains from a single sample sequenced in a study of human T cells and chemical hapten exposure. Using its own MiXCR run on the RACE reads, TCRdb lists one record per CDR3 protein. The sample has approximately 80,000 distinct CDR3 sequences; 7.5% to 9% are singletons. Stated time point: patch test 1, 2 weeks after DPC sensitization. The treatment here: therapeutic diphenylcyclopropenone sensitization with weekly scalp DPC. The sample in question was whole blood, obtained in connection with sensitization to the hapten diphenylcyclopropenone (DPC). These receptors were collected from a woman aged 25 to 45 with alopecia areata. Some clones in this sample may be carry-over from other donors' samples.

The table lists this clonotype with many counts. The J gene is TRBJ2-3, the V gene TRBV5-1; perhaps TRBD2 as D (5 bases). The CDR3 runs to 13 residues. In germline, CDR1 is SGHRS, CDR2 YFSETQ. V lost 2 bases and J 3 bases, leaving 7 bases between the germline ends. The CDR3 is CASSFGETDTQYF. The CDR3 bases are TGCGCCAGCAGCTTCGGGGAAACAGATACGCAGTATTTT.

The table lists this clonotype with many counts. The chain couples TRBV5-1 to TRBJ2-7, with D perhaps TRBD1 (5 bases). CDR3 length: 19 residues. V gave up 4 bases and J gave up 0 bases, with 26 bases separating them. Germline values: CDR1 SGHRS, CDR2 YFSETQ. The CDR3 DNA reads TGCGCCAGCAGCCTACAGATAAGATCGACAGCCCGTAGCTCCTACGAGCAGTACTTC. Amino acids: CASSLQIRSTARSSYEQYF.

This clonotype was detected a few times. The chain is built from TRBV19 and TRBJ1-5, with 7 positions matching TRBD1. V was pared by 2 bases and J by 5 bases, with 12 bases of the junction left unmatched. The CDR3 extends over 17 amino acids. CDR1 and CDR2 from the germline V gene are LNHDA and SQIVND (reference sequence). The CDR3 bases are TGTGCCAGTAGTATATTGGTTTGGAGGGACAGTTATCAGCCCCAGCATTTT. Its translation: CASSILVWRDSYQPQHF.

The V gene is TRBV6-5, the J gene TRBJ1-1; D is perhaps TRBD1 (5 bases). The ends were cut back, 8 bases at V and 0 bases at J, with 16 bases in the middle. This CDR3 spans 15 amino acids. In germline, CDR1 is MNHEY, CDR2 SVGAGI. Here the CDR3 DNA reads TGTGCCAGCCGCTCAGGGTGGGTGATGAACACTGAAGCTTTCTTT. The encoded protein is CASRSGWVMNTEAFF.

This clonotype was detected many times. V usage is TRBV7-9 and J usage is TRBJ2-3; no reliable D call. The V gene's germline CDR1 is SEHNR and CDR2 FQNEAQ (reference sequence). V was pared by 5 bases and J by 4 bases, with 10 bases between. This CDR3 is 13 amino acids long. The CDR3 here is CASSAIRADTQYF. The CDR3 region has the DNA TGTGCCAGCAGCGCTATCAGAGCAGATACGCAGTATTTT.

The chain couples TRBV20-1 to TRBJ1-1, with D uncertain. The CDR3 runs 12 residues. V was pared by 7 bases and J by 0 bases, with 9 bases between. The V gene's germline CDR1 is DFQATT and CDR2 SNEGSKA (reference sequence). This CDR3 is CSGVRMNTEAFF. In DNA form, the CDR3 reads TGCAGTGGGGTGAGGATGAACACTGAAGCTTTCTTT.

In nucleotides, the CDR3 is TGTGCCAGCACCGGGTTTAGTGAAGAGACCCAGTACTTC. It encodes CASTGFSEETQYF. The chain combines TRBV2 with TRBJ2-5, with D hard to call. V was cut by 7 bases and J by 3 bases, with 12 bases left in between. The germline gives CDR1 SNHLY, CDR2 FYNNEI. The CDR3 has 13 amino acids.

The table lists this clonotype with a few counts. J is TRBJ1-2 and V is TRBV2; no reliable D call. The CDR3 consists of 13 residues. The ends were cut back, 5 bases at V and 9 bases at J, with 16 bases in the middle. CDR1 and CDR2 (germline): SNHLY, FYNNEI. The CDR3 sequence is CASSPVSQASYTF. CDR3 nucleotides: TGTGCCAGCAGTCCAGTATCTCAGGCGAGCTACACCTTC.

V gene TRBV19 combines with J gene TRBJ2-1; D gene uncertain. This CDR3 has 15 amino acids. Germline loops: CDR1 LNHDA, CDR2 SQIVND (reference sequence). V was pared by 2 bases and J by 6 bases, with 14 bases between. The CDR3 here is CASSIIGQSLNEQFF. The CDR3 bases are TGTGCCAGTAGTATAATAGGGCAGTCTCTCAATGAGCAGTTCTTC.

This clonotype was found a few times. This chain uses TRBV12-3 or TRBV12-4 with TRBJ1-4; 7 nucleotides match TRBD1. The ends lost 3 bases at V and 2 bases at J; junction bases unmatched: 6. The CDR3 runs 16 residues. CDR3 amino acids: CASSLGRGLTNEKLFF. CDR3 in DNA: TGTGCCAGCAGTTTGGGGAGGGGGCTGACTAATGAAAAACTGTTTTTT.

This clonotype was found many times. As DNA, the CDR3 is TGTGCCATCAGTGAAGGACCTGAAAAACTGTTTTTT. Its translation: CAISEGPEKLFF. The chain employs TRBV10-3 and TRBJ1-4; D is undetermined. CDR1 is ENHRY, CDR2 SYGVKD, per germline. Trimming pared 3 bases from V and 7 bases from J, leaving 6 bases between. The CDR3 loop spans 12 amino acids.

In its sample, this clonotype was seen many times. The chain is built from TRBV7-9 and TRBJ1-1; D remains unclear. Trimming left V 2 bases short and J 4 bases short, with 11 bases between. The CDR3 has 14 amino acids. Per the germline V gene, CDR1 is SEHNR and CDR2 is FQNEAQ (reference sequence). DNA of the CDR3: TGTGCCAGCAGCTTATTGTTCCGGGGCACTGAAGCTTTCTTT. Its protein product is CASSLLFRGTEAFF.

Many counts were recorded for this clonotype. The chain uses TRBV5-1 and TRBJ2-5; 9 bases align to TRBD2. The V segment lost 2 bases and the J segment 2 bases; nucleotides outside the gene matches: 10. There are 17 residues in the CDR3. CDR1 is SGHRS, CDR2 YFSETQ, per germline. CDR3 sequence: CASSLSLAGSSQETQYF. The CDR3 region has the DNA TGCGCCAGCAGCTTATCCCTAGCGGGGTCGTCACAAGAGACCCAGTACTTC.